These 10 T cell receptor beta chains were sequenced from one sample in a study of blood T cells in healthy people across ages. Primers used in a second PCR of about 6 to 11 cycles were a sample-barcoded 5' primer and a J-beta primer mix. TCRdb re-analysed the 5' RACE reads in MiXCR, keeping a single row per CDR3 protein. The sample records under 700,000 distinct CDR3 sequences, more than 20% being singletons. These data were likewise used in another study, on T cells of mothers and their children.

Source material: blood. Receptors originate from a boy aged 10-17 years in good health.

This clonotype was observed many times. The rearrangement uses TRBV19 and TRBJ1-2; 9 positions agree with TRBD1. This CDR3 has 16 residues. The germline CDR1 and CDR2 sequences are LNHDA and SQIVND (reference sequence). Germline trimming cut 2 bases from V and 9 bases from J; bases unmatched to any gene: 13. CDR3 sequence reads: CASSINSGTGPTSYTF. The CDR3 DNA reads as TGTGCCAGTAGTATAAATTCCGGGACAGGGCCTACGAGCTACACCTTC.

This clonotype has a handful of counts. This chain joins TRBV6-2 or TRBV6-3 and TRBJ1-2; D gene ambiguous. This CDR3 region has 12 residues. V gave up 8 bases and J gave up 2 bases, with 9 bases separating them. The germline CDR1 and CDR2 sequences are MNHEY and SVGEGT. CDR3 sequence reads: CASSDGNYGYTF. The CDR3 DNA reads as TGTGCCAGCTCCGACGGCAACTATGGCTACACCTTC.

The V call is TRBV4-2, the J call TRBJ1-2; D is possibly TRBD1 (5 bases). CDR1 is LGHNA and CDR2 is YNFKEQ in the germline V gene. The V gene lost 4 bases and the J gene lost 4 bases, with 16 bases spanning the gap. This CDR3 is built from 15 residues. Here the CDR3 reads CASSPTPGGIYGYTF. The DNA of the CDR3 is TGTGCCAGCAGCCCAACCCCTGGGGGGATCTATGGCTACACCTTC.

The V call is TRBV18, the J call TRBJ2-1; D perhaps matches TRBD1 (5 bases). This CDR3 has 14 amino acids. Trimming removed 2 bases at V and 2 bases at J, with 7 bases between. CDR1 is KGHSH, CDR2 LQKENI, per germline. CDR3 loop: CASSPGAAYNEQFF. The CDR3 bases are TGTGCCAGCTCACCAGGGGCAGCCTACAATGAGCAGTTCTTC.

This chain's CDR3 is CAWSKADNQPQHF. CDR3 DNA: TGTGCCTGGAGTAAGGCGGACAATCAGCCCCAGCATTTT. This chain joins TRBV30 and TRBJ1-5; D gene ambiguous. Trimming shortened V by 2 bases and J by 3 bases, and 8 bases separated the two germline ends. The CDR3 totals 13 residues. From germline, CDR1 is GTSNPN and CDR2 SVGIG (reference sequence).

CDR3: CASSNSFVGGTDTQYF. CDR3 DNA: TGTGCCAGCAGCAACAGTTTTGTGGGAGGCACAGATACGCAGTATTTT. The genes are TRBV12-3 or TRBV12-4 and TRBJ2-3, with a weak D call TRBD2 (5 bases). V lost 6 bases, J lost 1 base, and 17 bases lay in between. The CDR3 covers 16 residues.

This clonotype was seen a few times. The chain uses TRBV5-6 and TRBJ2-5; TRBD1 matches at 7 bases. Looked up from germline, CDR1 is SGHDT and CDR2 is YYEEEE. The V and J ends lost 4 bases and 4 bases, in that order; junction bases with no gene match: 10. CDR3 size: 15 residues. CDR3 loop: CASSLETGLAETQYF. In DNA, the CDR3 is TGTGCCAGCAGCCTCGAGACAGGGTTGGCAGAGACCCAGTACTTC.

This clonotype came up a few times. The chain combines TRBV4-3 with TRBJ2-1, with no clear D. This CDR3 is built from 18 residues. V gave up 0 bases and J gave up 4 bases, with 19 bases separating them. Germline V gives CDR1 LGHNA, CDR2 YSLEER. The CDR3: CASSQEFSFSALYNEQFF. The CDR3 nucleotides read TGCGCCAGCAGCCAAGAGTTCTCCTTCTCGGCATTATACAATGAGCAGTTCTTC.

This rearrangement joins TRBV14 to TRBJ2-7; D gene uncertain. V lost 0 bases and J 6 bases, leaving 18 bases between the germline ends. The CDR3 has 16 residues. The germline V gene encodes CDR1 SGHDN and CDR2 FVKESK. In DNA, the CDR3 is TGTGCCAGCAGCCAAGATTATTCCACGGGCCTTCGCGAGCAGTACTTC. Its protein product is CASSQDYSTGLREQYF. The entire variable domain, with the rest obtained from reference TRBV14 and TRBJ2-7, is as follows: EAGVTQFPSHSVIEKGQTVTLRCDPISGHDNLYWYRRVMGKEIKFLLHFVKESKQDESGMPNNRFLAERTGGTYSTLKVQPAELEDSGVYFCASSQDYSTGLREQYFGPGTRLTVT.

The chain combines TRBV6-1 with TRBJ2-3, with TRBD2 matching over 11 bases. The CDR3 length is 14 residues. CDR1 and CDR2 (germline): MNHNS, SASEGT. J gave up 2 bases and V 11 bases, and 6 bases lay outside the gene matches. The CDR3 region is CAAWGLAVTDTQYF. Here the CDR3 DNA reads TGTGCCGCTTGGGGACTAGCGGTCACAGATACGCAGTATTTT.